The present entry profiles one T cell receptor (beta chain) with its context. MiXCR, run by TCRdb on the 5' RACE reads, gives a single entry per CDR3 protein. The table includes 500,000 or so distinct CDR3 sequences, less than 25% detected once. This sample is drawn from a study of identical twins. With 6 bases removed from V and 3 bases from J, the gap between germline ends came to 11 bases. This CDR3 region has 14 residues. These data are also associated with another study on T cells expressing NK-cell markers. That study reports: T cells sorted in several experiments were restricted to alpha-beta TCR T cells by an anti-gamma-delta TCR antibody. The study found these clonotypes also leading the CD3+CD56-NKG2C+ fraction in a handful of donors.

The source is a woman between 18 and 29 years old in good health. The genes are TRBV12-3 or TRBV12-4 and TRBJ2-2, with D unresolved. Sequenced sample: CD4+ T cells sorted from blood. The CDR3 bases are TGTGCCAGCAGCGCACGGTGGGACACCGGGGAGCTGTTTTTT. This codes for CASSARWDTGELFF.